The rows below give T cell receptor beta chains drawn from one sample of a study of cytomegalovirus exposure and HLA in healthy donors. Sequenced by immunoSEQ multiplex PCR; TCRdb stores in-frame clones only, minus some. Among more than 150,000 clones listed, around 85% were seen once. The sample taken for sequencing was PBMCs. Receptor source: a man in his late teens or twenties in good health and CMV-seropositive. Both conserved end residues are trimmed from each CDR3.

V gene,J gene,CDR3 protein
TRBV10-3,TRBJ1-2,AISPTGSPTQGYT
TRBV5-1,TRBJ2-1,ASSLAVQRGNEQF
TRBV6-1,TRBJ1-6,ASSEGVNSPLH
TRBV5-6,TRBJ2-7,ASSPGGGFTPYEQY
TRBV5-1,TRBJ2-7,ASSPDTYEQY
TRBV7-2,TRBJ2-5,ASSLAGLSQETQY
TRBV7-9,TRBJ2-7,SSSPSGTGSYEQY
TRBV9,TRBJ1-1,ASSLGTSTEAF
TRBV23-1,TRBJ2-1,ASSHDSGTGDNEQF
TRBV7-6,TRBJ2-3,ASSLSLAGFEEVPDTQY
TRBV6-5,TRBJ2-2,ASTSGVAGELF
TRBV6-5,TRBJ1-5,ASRYDRDQPQH
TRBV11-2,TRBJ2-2,ASSWSPGGLPDTGELF
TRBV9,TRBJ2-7,ASSGGQGYYEQY
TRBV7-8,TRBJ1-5,ASRESGGNQPQH
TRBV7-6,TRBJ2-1,ASSFAETGWDNEQF
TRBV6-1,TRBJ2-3,ASSAGTSGGPPSTDTQY
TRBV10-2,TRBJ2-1,ASSGGRGNEQF
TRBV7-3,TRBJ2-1,ASSLGQEDNEQF
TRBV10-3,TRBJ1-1,AIRGTDRGEAEAF
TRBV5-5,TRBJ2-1,ASSPTSGDRGDGEQF
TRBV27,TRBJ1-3,ASSLTAPSSGNTIY
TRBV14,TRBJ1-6,ASQTGIGSPLH
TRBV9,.,ASSVWGPQDEQY
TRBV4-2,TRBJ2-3,ASSQVTSGGADTQY
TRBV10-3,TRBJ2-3,AISEIGGAGQGDTDTQY
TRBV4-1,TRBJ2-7,ASSQFPGGQGEQY
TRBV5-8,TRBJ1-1,ASSLDTNTEAF
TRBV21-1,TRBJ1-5,ASRPHPGTGDQPQH
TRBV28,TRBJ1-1,ASSLRTGVVTEAF
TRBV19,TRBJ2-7,ATGAGQGAYEQY
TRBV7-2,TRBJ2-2,ASSRGGTGELF
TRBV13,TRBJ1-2,ASSLEGGGNYGYT
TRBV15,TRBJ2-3,ATSLYTDTQY
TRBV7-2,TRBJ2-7,ASSPKLTGTGSYEQY
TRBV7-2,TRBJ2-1,ASSLIGLQGYNEQF
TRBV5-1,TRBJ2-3,ASSPTGLAGPTDTQY
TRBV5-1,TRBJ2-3,ASTRGTDTQY
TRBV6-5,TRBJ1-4,ASRGDRVGEKLF
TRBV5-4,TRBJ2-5,ASSLAGFETQY
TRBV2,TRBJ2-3,ARGGGFETDTQY
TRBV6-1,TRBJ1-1,ASSTGVLSEAF
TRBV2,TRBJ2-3,ASRGATDTQY
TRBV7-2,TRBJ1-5,ASSLAGGQPQH
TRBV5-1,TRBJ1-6,ASSEGQGAFNSPLH
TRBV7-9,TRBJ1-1,ASSWGTALNTEAF
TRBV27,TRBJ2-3,ASSVDRGRNTQY
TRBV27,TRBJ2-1,ASSSGTSYNEQF
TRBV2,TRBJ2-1,ASSWTSGAYNEQF
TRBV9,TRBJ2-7,ASSVASGVYEQY
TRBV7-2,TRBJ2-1,ASRRTSGGAGNEQF
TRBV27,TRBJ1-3,ASSFNSGNTIY
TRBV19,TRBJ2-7,ASSLLAGPSYEQY
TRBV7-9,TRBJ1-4,ASSLDRSRGQVIEKLF
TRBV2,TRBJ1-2,ASSVSTVNGYT
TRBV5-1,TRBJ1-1,ASSRTGGDTEAF
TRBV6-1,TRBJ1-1,ASSEAGTGGHTEAF